These 5 T cell receptor beta chains came from one sample sequenced in a study of shared clonotypes between healthy human individuals. The assay was immunoSEQ multiplex PCR, and TCRdb's table has in-frame clones only and misses some. This table holds around 1.4 million clones, approximately 98.5% found once. Sequencing was performed on naive CD4+ T cells sorted from blood. Subset here: CD45RA+ positively selected. Receptors were obtained from a man aged 30 to 45 in good health.

The V call is TRBV5-4, the J call TRBJ2-3; maybe TRBD2 (6 bases). Germline lookup yields CDR1 SGHNT and CDR2 YYREEE (reference sequence). The V gene lost 0 bases and the J gene lost 2 bases, with 7 bases spanning the gap. The CDR3 has 14 residues. Written as DNA, the CDR3 is TGTGCCAGCAGCTTGGTGGACTACACAGATACGCAGTATTTT. This encodes CASSLVDYTDTQYF.

The rearrangement links TRBV6-1 to TRBJ1-5; D is undetermined. V was cut by 3 bases and J by 9 bases, with 6 bases left in between. The CDR3 sequence is 11 residues long. CDR1 and CDR2 from the germline V gene are MNHNS and SASEGT. The CDR3 region is CASSDSGPQHF. In DNA form, the CDR3 reads TGTGCCAGCAGTGACAGCGGGCCCCAGCATTTT.

The chain recombines TRBV6-5 with TRBJ2-1; D remains unclear. The germline V gene encodes CDR1 MNHEY and CDR2 SVGAGI. V shed 4 bases and J shed 4 bases, with 8 bases lying between them. This CDR3 contains 13 residues. The CDR3 nucleotides read TGTGCCAGCAGTTGGACGGCGTACAATGAGCAGTTCTTC. Translated, it gives CASSWTAYNEQFF.

The rearrangement links TRBV7-2 to TRBJ1-5; maybe TRBD1 (5 bases). The CDR3 runs 15 residues. Germline CDR1 and CDR2: SGHTA and FQGNSA. The germline V and J ends were trimmed by 3 bases and 6 bases, with 15 bases remaining between them. As DNA, the CDR3 is TGTGCCAGCAGCTTTAACCGCGAGACAGCTCAGCCCCAGCATTTT. Translated, it gives CASSFNRETAQPQHF.

The J gene is TRBJ2-5, the V gene TRBV5-1; D is ambiguous. The V and J ends lost 0 bases and 1 base respectively, with 10 bases between them. The CDR3 loop spans 15 amino acids. Germline CDR1 reads SGHRS; CDR2 reads YFSETQ. The CDR3 loop is CASSLVVGVQETQYF. DNA for the CDR3: TGCGCCAGCAGCTTGGTAGTCGGAGTCCAAGAGACCCAGTACTTC. The variable domain in full, with the rest retrieved from reference TRBV5-1 and TRBJ2-5, is KAGVTQTPRYLIKTRGQQVTLSCSPISGHRSVSWYQQTPGQGLQFLFEYFSETQRNKGNFPGRFSGRQFSNSRSEMNVSTLELGDSALYLCASSLVVGVQETQYFGPGTRLLVL.